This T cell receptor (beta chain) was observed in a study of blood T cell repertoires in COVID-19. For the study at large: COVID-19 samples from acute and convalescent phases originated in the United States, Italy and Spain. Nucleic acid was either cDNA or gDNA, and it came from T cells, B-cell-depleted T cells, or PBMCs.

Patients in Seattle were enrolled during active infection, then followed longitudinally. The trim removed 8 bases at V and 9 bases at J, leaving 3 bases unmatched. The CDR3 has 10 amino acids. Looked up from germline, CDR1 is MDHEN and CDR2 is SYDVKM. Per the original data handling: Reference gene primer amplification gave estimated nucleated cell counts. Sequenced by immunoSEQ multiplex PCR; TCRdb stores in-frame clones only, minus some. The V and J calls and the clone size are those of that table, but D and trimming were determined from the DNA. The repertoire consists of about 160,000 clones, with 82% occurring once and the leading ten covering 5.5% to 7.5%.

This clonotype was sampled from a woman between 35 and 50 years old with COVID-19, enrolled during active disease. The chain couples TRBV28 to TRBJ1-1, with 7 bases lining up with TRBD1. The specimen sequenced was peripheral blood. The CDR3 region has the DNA TGTGCCAGCCGGGACAGCAAAGCTTTCTTT. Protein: CASRDSKAFF.